This is a list of T cell receptor beta chains from one sample in a study of blood T cell repertoires in COVID-19. Method: immunoSEQ multiplex PCR; TCRdb's copy keeps in-frame clones and lacks some. The data contain 160,000 or so clones, about 92% of them seen just once; the ten biggest clones take up 15% to 20%. Sequencing input: peripheral blood. The receptors derive from a man aged 60 to 69 with active or convalescent COVID-19. The CDR3 runs from the conserved cysteine through the conserved F or W. The order of the fields is J gene, clone size, D gene, V gene, CDR3 protein, CDR3 DNA. The D gene is left open where the match is weak. Some rows have no size entry. The others give once, few or many, or a class for an expanded clone.

>TRBJ1-2|.|.|TRBV5-1
CASSLRAGEGYTF
TGCGCCAGCAGCTTGCGGGCAGGGGAAGGCTACACCTTC
>TRBJ2-3|.|TRBD2|TRBV7-9
CASMLSGGAGTDTQYF
TGTGCCAGCATGCTCAGCGGGGGGGCCGGAACAGATACGCAGTATTTT
>TRBJ2-3|.|TRBD2|TRBV19
CAIARAGGLSDTQYF
TGTGCCATAGCCCGGGCGGGAGGCTTGTCAGATACGCAGTATTTT
>TRBJ1-5|once|.|TRBV18
CASSPSSLGEQPQHF
TGTGCCAGCTCACCATCGAGCCTCGGGGAGCAGCCCCAGCATTTT
>TRBJ1-1|few|TRBD1|TRBV7-2
CASGRQGAEAFF
TGTGCCAGCGGGAGACAGGGCGCTGAAGCTTTCTTT
>TRBJ2-7|once|TRBD2|TRBV19
CASSIGSGTRTYEQYF
TGTGCCAGTAGTATTGGTAGCGGGACCCGAACCTACGAGCAGTACTTC
>TRBJ2-3|.|TRBD1|TRBV5-1
CASSLGGIFTDTQYF
TGCGCCAGCAGCTTAGGGGGCATTTTCACAGATACGCAGTATTTT
>TRBJ1-4|.|.|TRBV11-2
CASSFLATNEKLFF
TGTGCCAGCAGCTTCCTTGCAACTAATGAAAAACTGTTTTTT
>TRBJ1-2|.|TRBD1|TRBV14
CASSQTTGNYGYTF
TGTGCCAGCAGCCAAACGACAGGGAACTATGGCTACACCTTC
>TRBJ2-5|.|TRBD2|TRBV10-3
CAIGWTSGETQYF
TGTGCCATCGGTTGGACTAGCGGAGAGACCCAGTACTTC
>TRBJ2-7|.|.|TRBV20-1
CSASAGTLYEQYF
TGCAGTGCTAGTGCAGGAACCCTCTACGAGCAGTACTTC
>TRBJ1-2|.|.|TRBV5-6
CASSLAGHGGYTF
TGTGCCAGCAGCTTGGCGGGACATGGTGGCTACACCTTC
>TRBJ1-6|.|.|TRBV7-9
CASSLVAGSYNSPLHF
TGTGCCAGCAGCTTAGTGGCAGGCAGTTATAATTCACCCCTCCACTTT
>TRBJ2-5|.|TRBD2|TRBV9
CASSVGSSGGQETQYF
TGTGCCAGCAGCGTAGGATCTAGCGGAGGGCAAGAGACCCAGTACTTC
>TRBJ1-2|.|.|TRBV7-2
CASSLEVSGRLGGYTF
TGTGCCAGCAGCTTAGAAGTAAGCGGTCGTCTGGGTGGCTACACCTTC
>TRBJ1-2|once|.|TRBV5-1
CASSLDPGNYGYTF
TGCGCCAGCAGCTTGGACCCAGGGAACTATGGCTACACCTTC
>TRBJ2-1|.|TRBD2|TRBV4-2
CASSPGLAEYNEQFF
TGTGCCAGCAGTCCCGGACTAGCGGAGTACAATGAGCAGTTCTTC
>TRBJ2-2|.|TRBD2|TRBV18
CASSGLAGDHTGELFF
TGTGCCAGCTCAGGACTAGCGGGGGACCACACCGGGGAGCTGTTTTTT
>TRBJ2-7|few|.|TRBV29-1
CSVGEVTYEQYF
TGCAGCGTTGGGGAGGTTACCTACGAGCAGTACTTC
>TRBJ1-1|.|TRBD1|TRBV11-3
CASSLGDSRAFF
TGTGCCAGCAGCTTAGGGGACAGTAGGGCTTTCTTT
>TRBJ1-2|.|.|TRBV28
CASSFGTGSEGYTF
TGTGCCAGCAGTTTTGGAACAGGCTCAGAGGGCTACACCTTC
>TRBJ1-2|.|.|TRBV12-3/TRBV12-4
CASSHNYGYTF
TGTGCCAGCAGCCATAACTATGGCTACACCTTC
>TRBJ2-5|.|.|TRBV12-5
CASGLPRGTQETQYF
TGTGCTAGTGGTTTGCCCCGGGGGACGCAAGAGACCCAGTACTTC
>TRBJ1-1|once|.|TRBV5-6
CASRPLVDRGTEAFF
TGTGCCAGCCGCCCTTTGGTAGATAGGGGGACTGAAGCTTTCTTT
>TRBJ1-6|.|TRBD1|TRBV3-1/TRBV3-2
CASSPRTGNSPLHF
TGTGCCAGCAGCCCGCGGACAGGGAATTCACCCCTCCACTTT
>TRBJ1-2|.|.|TRBV13
CASSLGGGRGTANYGYTF
TGTGCCAGCAGCTTAGGAGGCGGCAGGGGAACGGCTAACTATGGCTACACCTTC
>TRBJ1-2|.|.|TRBV6-5
CASTGGDYGYTF
TGTGCCAGCACGGGAGGGGACTATGGCTACACCTTC
>TRBJ1-3|.|TRBD1|TRBV7-6
CASSLRSGQNSGNTIYF
TGTGCCAGCAGCTTGAGGTCGGGACAGAACTCTGGAAACACCATATATTTT
>TRBJ1-2|.|TRBD1|TRBV19
CASSIRWDRAANYGYTF
TGTGCCAGTAGTATAAGATGGGACAGGGCGGCTAACTATGGCTACACCTTC
>TRBJ2-1|.|.|TRBV5-1
CASSGNPGKLNEQFF
TGCGCCAGCAGCGGGAACCCAGGGAAGTTGAATGAGCAGTTCTTC
>TRBJ1-4|.|.|TRBV7-9
CASSLQSWEKLFF
TGTGCCAGCAGTCTACAGTCCTGGGAAAAACTGTTTTTT
>TRBJ2-7|.|TRBD1|TRBV5-1
CASSGDRAYEQYF
TGCGCCAGCAGCGGGGACAGGGCCTACGAGCAGTACTTC
>TRBJ1-4|.|.|TRBV28
CASQGTTNEKLFF
TGTGCCAGTCAGGGAACAACTAATGAAAAACTGTTTTTT
>TRBJ1-2|.|TRBD1|TRBV27
CASSLNTGVGGYTF
TGTGCCAGCAGTCTAAACACAGGGGTTGGCGGCTACACCTTC
>TRBJ1-6|few|.|TRBV3-1/TRBV3-2
CASSQGTANSPLHF
TGTGCCAGCAGCCAAGGGACAGCTAATTCACCCCTCCACTTT
>TRBJ1-4|.|.|TRBV10-3
CAISDGRNEKLFF
TGTGCCATCAGTGATGGCAGGAATGAAAAACTGTTTTTT
>TRBJ1-1|few|TRBD1|TRBV13
CASSFDRGSAFF
TGTGCCAGCAGCTTTGACAGGGGTTCAGCTTTCTTT
>TRBJ1-1|.|TRBD1|TRBV18
CASSPGTGRNGEAFF
TGTGCCAGCTCACCCGGGACAGGGCGTAATGGGGAAGCTTTCTTT
>TRBJ1-5|.|TRBD1|TRBV28
CASSLRTGMWQPQHF
TGTGCCAGCAGTCTAAGGACAGGGATGTGGCAGCCCCAGCATTTT
>TRBJ2-2|once|.|TRBV5-1
CASSQKPGAGELFF
TGCGCCAGCAGCCAAAAACCGGGGGCCGGGGAGCTGTTTTTT
>TRBJ2-2|once|TRBD1|TRBV7-9
CASSQKRDRGNTGELFF
TGTGCCAGCAGTCAAAAGCGGGACAGGGGAAACACCGGGGAGCTGTTTTTT
>TRBJ2-1|.|.|TRBV5-8
CASSATGVSYNEQFF
TGTGCCAGCAGCGCGACGGGAGTGTCGTACAATGAGCAGTTCTTC
>TRBJ1-3|few|.|TRBV2
CASSEDTSQSGNTIYF
TGTGCCAGCAGTGAAGATACCTCGCAGTCCGGAAACACCATATATTTT
>TRBJ1-1|.|TRBD1|TRBV6-5
CASLFWTGGEAFF
TGTGCCAGCCTGTTTTGGACAGGGGGAGAAGCTTTCTTT
>TRBJ1-5|.|.|TRBV4-1
CASSQEKDSFYNQPQHF
TGCGCCAGCAGCCAAGAAAAGGACAGCTTCTACAATCAGCCCCAGCATTTT
>TRBJ2-3|once|.|TRBV7-6
CASSSPRKGGGYTQYF
TGTGCCAGCAGCTCCCCCCGGAAGGGGGGAGGGTATACGCAGTATTTT
>TRBJ1-2|.|.|TRBV28
CASSLDSTGNYGYTF
TGTGCCAGCAGTTTAGATTCGACGGGTAACTATGGCTACACCTTC
>TRBJ2-7|.|.|TRBV4-2
CASSQAPGGTARSSYEQYF
TGTGCCAGCAGCCAAGCCCCGGGGGGGACAGCAAGGAGCTCCTACGAGCAGTACTTC
>TRBJ2-3|.|TRBD1|TRBV6-2/TRBV6-3
CASSRQGMVTDTQYF
TGTGCCAGCAGCCGACAGGGGATGGTCACAGATACGCAGTATTTT
>TRBJ1-2|.|.|TRBV3-1/TRBV3-2
CASSQGPGKYYGYTF
TGTGCCAGCAGCCAAGGGCCGGGAAAGTACTATGGCTACACCTTC
>TRBJ2-7|.|TRBD2|TRBV10-3
CAITSGTYEQYF
TGTGCCATCACTAGCGGGACGTACGAGCAGTACTTC
>TRBJ2-3|once|TRBD2|TRBV7-2
CASSSQLAGGPTQYF
TGTGCCAGCAGCTCCCAACTAGCGGGAGGGCCAACGCAGTATTTT